This entry lists 7 T cell receptor beta chains sequenced from one sample in a study of OX40 agonist ivuxolimab in advanced cancers. This table comes from immunoSEQ multiplex PCR, and its TCRdb copy is limited to in-frame clones, with some not included. The top ten clones hold 1.8% of a sample with roughly 40,000 clones, around 82% of them seen once. The sample consisted of CD4+ or CD8+ T cells sorted from blood, taken in a trial of the OX40 agonist ivuxolimab. The receptor source for this set is an adult with an advanced solid tumor such as melanoma, head and neck, liver or kidney cancer.

The rearrangement links TRBV5-1 to TRBJ2-3, with D tentatively TRBD1 or TRBD2 (7 bases each). CDR3 length: 18 residues. In germline, CDR1 is SGHRS, CDR2 YFSETQ. V gave up 4 bases and J gave up 3 bases, with 24 bases separating them. The CDR3, as DNA: TGCGCCAGCAGCACCCTCCCGGCAGGGGGGGCAAAGACAGATACGCAGTATTTT. This sequence encodes CASSTLPAGGAKTDTQYF.

The rearrangement links TRBV7-8 to TRBJ2-1; D is unclear. From germline, CDR1 is SGHVS and CDR2 FQNEAQ. The CDR3 runs 11 residues. V was trimmed by 5 bases and J by 8 bases, leaving 7 bases between them. CDR3 amino acids: CASSPLDEQFF. The DNA of the CDR3 is TGTGCCAGCAGCCCCTTAGATGAGCAGTTCTTC.

The V call is TRBV5-1, the J call TRBJ2-2, with a possible D match to TRBD1 (5 bases). This CDR3 has 15 amino acids. The ends were cut back, 4 bases at V and 1 base at J, with 11 bases in the middle. Germline assignment: CDR1 SGHRS and CDR2 YFSETQ. As DNA, the CDR3 is TGCGCCAGCAGCCAGCAAGACAGGAACACCGGGGAGCTGTTTTTT. Protein product: CASSQQDRNTGELFF.

This rearrangement joins TRBV7-6 to TRBJ1-1; D gene unclear. This CDR3 region has 14 residues. The ends were cut back, 2 bases at V and 8 bases at J, with 15 bases in the middle. The V gene's germline CDR1 is SGHVS and CDR2 FNYEAQ. DNA for the CDR3: TGTGCCAGCAGCTTAACGGGCAGCAGCGCGGAAGCTTTCTTT. This sequence encodes CASSLTGSSAEAFF.

In its sample, this clone was seen a few times. V gene TRBV27 combines with J gene TRBJ2-1; D is uncertain. V lost 1 base, J lost 8 bases, and 9 bases lay in between. CDR3 length equals 13 residues. In germline, CDR1 is MNHEY, CDR2 SMNVEV (reference sequence). Here the CDR3 reads CASSLFAADEQFF. The DNA for the CDR3 is TGTGCCAGCAGTTTATTTGCGGCGGATGAGCAGTTCTTC.

The V and J genes are TRBV6-5 and TRBJ2-2, with D perhaps matching TRBD1 (5 bases). The germline V gene has CDR1 MNHEY and CDR2 SVGAGI. V lost 6 bases, J lost 3 bases, and 11 bases lay in between. CDR3 length equals 14 residues. The CDR3 reads CASRGERDTGELFF. The CDR3 region has the DNA TGTGCCAGCAGAGGGGAAAGGGACACCGGGGAGCTGTTTTTT.

This chain links TRBV29-1 with TRBJ1-2; D unresolved. This CDR3 has 12 residues. The germline V and J ends were trimmed by 3 bases and 5 bases, with 10 bases remaining between them. Germline CDR1 SQVTM, CDR2 ANQGSEA. The CDR3 is CSVEPEWYGYTF. The CDR3 nucleotides read TGCAGCGTTGAGCCCGAGTGGTATGGCTACACCTTC.